This T cell receptor beta chain was obtained from a study of T cells in Graves' hyperthyroidism and ophthalmopathy. General study results and limits: Blood shared most expanded thyroid clonotypes above 0.001.

RNA transcripts provided the source from which TCR beta CDR3 regions were amplified. First-round RT-PCR of the TCR CDR3 relied on the HTBI primer set. MiXCR, run by TCRdb on the multiplex PCR reads, gives a single entry per CDR3 protein. Altogether 550,000 to 600,000 distinct CDR3 sequences are present, about a sixth being singletons, with the ten largest covering 15% to 20%. Germline V CDR1 and CDR2: MNHNY, SVGAGI (reference sequence). This CDR3 comprises 14 residues. Trimming removed 2 bases from V and 4 bases from J, with 11 bases in between. Fresh peripheral blood, less than 11 ml of it, supplied the PBMCs. This clonotype was recorded a few times. Antigen: not known.

The TCR originated in a woman younger than 30 with Graves' hyperthyroidism. The chain has TRBV6-6 and TRBJ1-1; the D gene is possibly TRBD1 (6 bases). Sequencing input: blood. The CDR3: CASSYRQGSTEAFF. The CDR3 DNA reads as TGTGCCAGCAGTTACCGTCAGGGGAGCACTGAAGCTTTCTTT.